This T cell receptor (beta chain) derives from a study of blood T cell repertoires in COVID-19. Study-wide context: Samples of COVID-19 (acute and convalescent) were obtained from the United States, Italy and Spain. PBMCs, B-cell-depleted T cells, or T cells were the source of the cDNA or gDNA that made up the material.

This clone was detected a few times. The V and J ends lost 0 bases and 6 bases respectively, with 16 bases between them. The germline CDR1 and CDR2 sequences are MNHEY and SVGEGT. The CDR3 runs 16 residues. Under the authors' procedure: Estimation of nucleated cell counts was performed using reference gene primer amplification. The table came from immunoSEQ multiplex PCR; TCRdb's copy has only in-frame clones and leaves some out. V, J and clone size reflect that table, while D and trimming were determined from the DNA. The sample consists of fewer than 200,000 clones, about 85% of them appearing once.

The rearrangement links TRBV6-2 or TRBV6-3 to TRBJ2-3; perhaps TRBD2 as D (7 bases). The TCR sequence derives from a man aged 55 to 70 who had recovered from COVID-19. The sequenced sample consisted of peripheral blood. As DNA, the CDR3 is TGTGCCAGCAGTTACTCGAGGGGGGGGACGCGGGATACGCAGTATTTT. This sequence encodes CASSYSRGGTRDTQYF.